Listed here is a single T cell receptor beta chain. Its matching antigen is unknown. Trimming took 5 bases from V and 3 from J; bases not matched to a gene: 7. CDR3 length: 16 amino acids. CDR1 is SGHTA and CDR2 is FQGNSA in the germline V gene. The record originates from a study of beta chain features in type 1 diabetes. General study findings and limits: Moderate but significant shortening of TCRB CDR3s was recorded in all four CD4+ subsets from Type 1 diabetes patients.

cDNA synthesis used the whole RNA isolate, giving expressed TCRB sequences. Here immunoSEQ multiplex PCR was the method, and the copy in TCRdb shows in-frame clones only, minus some. The sample has more than 85,000 clones, about two fifths seen once. This chain links TRBV7-2 with TRBJ2-7; TRBD2 matches 13 bases. Sample: stem cell memory CD4+ T cells from blood. The receptor was isolated from a woman between 18 and 29 years old in good health. The CDR3 loop is CASSKGLAGVGYEQYF. CDR3 nucleotide sequence: TGTGCCAGCAGCAAAGGACTAGCGGGAGTGGGCTACGAGCAGTACTTC. The whole variable domain, remainder taken from reference TRBV7-2 and TRBJ2-7, is GAGVSQSPSNKVTEKGKDVELRCDPISGHTALYWYRQSLGQGLEFLIYFQGNSAPDKSGLPSDRFSAERTGGSVSTLTIQRTQQEDSAVYLCASSKGLAGVGYEQYFGPGTRLTVT.